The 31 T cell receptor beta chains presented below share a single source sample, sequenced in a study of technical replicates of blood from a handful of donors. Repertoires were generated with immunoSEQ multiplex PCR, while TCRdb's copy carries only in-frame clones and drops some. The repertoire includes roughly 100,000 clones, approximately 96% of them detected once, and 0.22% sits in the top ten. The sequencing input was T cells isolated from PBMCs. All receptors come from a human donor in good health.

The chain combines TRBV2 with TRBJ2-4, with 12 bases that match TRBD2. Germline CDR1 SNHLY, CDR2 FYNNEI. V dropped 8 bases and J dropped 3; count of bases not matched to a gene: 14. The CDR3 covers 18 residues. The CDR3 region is CASYHSGASGRVKNIQYF. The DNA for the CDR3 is TGTGCCAGCTACCATTCCGGGGCTAGCGGGAGGGTCAAAAACATTCAGTACTTC.

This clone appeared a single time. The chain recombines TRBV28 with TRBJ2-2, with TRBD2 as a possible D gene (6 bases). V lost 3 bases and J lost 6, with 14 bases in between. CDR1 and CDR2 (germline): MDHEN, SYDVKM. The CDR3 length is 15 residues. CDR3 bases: TGTGCCAGCAGTTTTATTTCTAGCGCTGCCGGGGAGCTGTTTTTT. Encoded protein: CASSFISSAAGELFF.

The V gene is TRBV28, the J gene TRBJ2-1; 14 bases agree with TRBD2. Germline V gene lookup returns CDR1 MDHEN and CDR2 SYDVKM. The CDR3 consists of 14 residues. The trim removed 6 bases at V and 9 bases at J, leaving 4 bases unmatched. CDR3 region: CASRTSGRAVEQFF. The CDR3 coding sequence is TGTGCCAGCAGGACTAGCGGGAGGGCCGTTGAGCAGTTCTTC. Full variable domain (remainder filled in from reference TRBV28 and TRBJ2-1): DVKVTQSSRYLVKRTGEKVFLECVQDMDHENMFWYRQDPGLGLRLIYFSYDVKMKEKGDIPEGYSVSREKKERFSLILESASTNQTSMYLCASRTSGRAVEQFFGPGTRLTVL.

CDR3 sequence: CASSEIGGYGNTIYF. CDR3 bases: TGTGCCAGCAGTGAAATTGGAGGGTATGGAAACACCATATATTTT. This chain connects TRBV6-1 to TRBJ1-3, with no clear D. CDR1 is MNHNS, CDR2 SASEGT, per germline. The CDR3 is 15 amino acids. V dropped 2 bases and J dropped 3 bases, with 11 bases sitting between them.

The CDR3: CASSVQETQYF. The CDR3 DNA reads as TGTGCCAGCTCCGTCCAAGAGACCCAGTACTTC. The chain couples TRBV18 to TRBJ2-5, with D uncertain. The length of the CDR3 is 11 residues. V was cut by 6 bases and J by 1 base, with 3 bases left in between. Germline V gene sequence: CDR1 KGHSH, CDR2 LQKENI.

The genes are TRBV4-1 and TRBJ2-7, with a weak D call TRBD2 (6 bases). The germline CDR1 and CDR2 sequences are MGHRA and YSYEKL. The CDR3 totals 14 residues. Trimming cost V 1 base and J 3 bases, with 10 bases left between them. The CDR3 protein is CASSQGGVYYEQYF. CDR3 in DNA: TGCGCCAGCAGCCAAGGGGGGGTGTACTACGAGCAGTACTTC.

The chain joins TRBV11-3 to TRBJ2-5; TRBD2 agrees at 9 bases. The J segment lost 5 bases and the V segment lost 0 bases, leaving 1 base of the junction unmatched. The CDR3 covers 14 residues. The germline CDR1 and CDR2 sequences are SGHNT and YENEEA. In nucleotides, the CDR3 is TGTGCCAGCAGCTTAGAGGGACTAGCCGAGACCCAGTACTTC. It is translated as CASSLEGLAETQYF.

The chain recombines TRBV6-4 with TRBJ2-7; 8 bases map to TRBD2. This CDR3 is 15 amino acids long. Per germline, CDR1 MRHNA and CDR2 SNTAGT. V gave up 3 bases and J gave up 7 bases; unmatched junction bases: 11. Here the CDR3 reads CASSETSAAGAEQYF. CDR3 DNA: TGTGCCAGCAGTGAGACCTCGGCAGCGGGGGCGGAGCAGTACTTC.

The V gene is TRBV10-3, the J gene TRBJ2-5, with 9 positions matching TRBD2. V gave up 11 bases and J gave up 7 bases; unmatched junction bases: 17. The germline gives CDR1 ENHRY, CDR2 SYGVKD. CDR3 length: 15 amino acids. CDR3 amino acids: CASTEPAGGPGTQYF. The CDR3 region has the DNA TGTGCCTCCACTGAGCCAGCGGGAGGCCCCGGGACCCAGTACTTC.

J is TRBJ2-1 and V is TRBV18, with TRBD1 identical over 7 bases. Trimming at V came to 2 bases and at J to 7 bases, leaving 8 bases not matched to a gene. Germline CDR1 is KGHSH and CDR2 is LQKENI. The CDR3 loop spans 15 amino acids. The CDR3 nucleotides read TGTGCCAGCTCACCATTTTATGGCAGGGGGAATGAGCAGTTCTTC. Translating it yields CASSPFYGRGNEQFF.

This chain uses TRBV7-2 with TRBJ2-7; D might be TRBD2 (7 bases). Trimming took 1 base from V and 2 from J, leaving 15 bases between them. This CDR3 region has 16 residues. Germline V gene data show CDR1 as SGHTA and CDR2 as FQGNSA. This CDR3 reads CASSLGGGGTTYEQYF. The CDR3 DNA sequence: TGTGCCAGCAGCTTAGGGGGGGGCGGGACTACCTACGAGCAGTACTTC.

The CDR3 nucleotides read TGTGCCAGTAGCAGGATCGGGACACTTAAAGAGACCCAGTACTTC. This sequence encodes CASSRIGTLKETQYF. The chain uses TRBV19 and TRBJ2-5; possible D gene TRBD1, 6 bases. The germline V gene has CDR1 LNHDA and CDR2 SQIVND (reference sequence). This CDR3 contains 15 residues. The V end lost 6 bases, the J end lost 3 bases, and 17 bases lay between the germline ends.

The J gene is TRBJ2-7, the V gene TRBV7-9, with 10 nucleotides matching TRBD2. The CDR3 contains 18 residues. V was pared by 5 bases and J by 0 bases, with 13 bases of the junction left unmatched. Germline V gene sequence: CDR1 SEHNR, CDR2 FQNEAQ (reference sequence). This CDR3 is CASSPPTPLAGDSYEQYF. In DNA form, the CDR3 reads TGTGCCAGCAGCCCACCTACGCCGCTAGCGGGGGACTCCTACGAGCAGTACTTC.

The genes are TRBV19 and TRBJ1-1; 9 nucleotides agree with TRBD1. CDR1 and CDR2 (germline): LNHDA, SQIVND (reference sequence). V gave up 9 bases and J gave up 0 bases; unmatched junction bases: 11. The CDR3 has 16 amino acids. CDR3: CASRDREQGVNTEAFF. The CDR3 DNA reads TGTGCCAGCCGGGACAGGGAACAGGGGGTGAACACTGAAGCTTTCTTT.

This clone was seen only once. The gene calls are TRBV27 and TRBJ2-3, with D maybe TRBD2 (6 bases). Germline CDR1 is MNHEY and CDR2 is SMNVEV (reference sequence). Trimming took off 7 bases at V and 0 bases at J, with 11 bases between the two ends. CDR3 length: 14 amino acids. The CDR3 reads CASNRGLSTDTQYF. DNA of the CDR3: TGTGCCAGCAACCGGGGACTGAGCACAGATACGCAGTATTTT.

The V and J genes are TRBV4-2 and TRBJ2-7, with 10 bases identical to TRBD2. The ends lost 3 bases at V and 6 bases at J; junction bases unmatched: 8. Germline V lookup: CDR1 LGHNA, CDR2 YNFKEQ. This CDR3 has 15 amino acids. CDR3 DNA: TGTGCCAGCAGCCATATCCTAGCGGGAGAGCGCGAGCAGTACTTC. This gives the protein CASSHILAGEREQYF.

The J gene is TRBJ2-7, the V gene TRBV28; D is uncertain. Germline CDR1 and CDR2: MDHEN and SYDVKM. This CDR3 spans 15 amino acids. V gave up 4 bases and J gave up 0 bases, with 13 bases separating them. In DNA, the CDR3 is TGTGCCAGCAGTTCTATGACTTTCAGCTCCTACGAGCAGTACTTC. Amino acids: CASSSMTFSSYEQYF.

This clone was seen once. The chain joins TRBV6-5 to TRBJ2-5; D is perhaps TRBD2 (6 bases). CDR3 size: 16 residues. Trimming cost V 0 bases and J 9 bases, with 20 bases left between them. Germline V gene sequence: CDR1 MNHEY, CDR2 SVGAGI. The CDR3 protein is CASSYSGDRGNDAQYF. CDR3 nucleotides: TGTGCCAGCAGTTACTCTGGGGACCGCGGGAATGATGCCCAGTACTTC.

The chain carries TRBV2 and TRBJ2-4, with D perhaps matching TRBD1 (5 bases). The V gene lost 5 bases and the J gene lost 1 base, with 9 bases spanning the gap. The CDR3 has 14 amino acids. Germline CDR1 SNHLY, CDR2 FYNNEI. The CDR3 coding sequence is TGTGCCAGCAGTCAGGGTCGGGCCAAAAACATTCAGTACTTC. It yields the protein CASSQGRAKNIQYF. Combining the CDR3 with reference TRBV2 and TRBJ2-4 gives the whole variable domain EPEVTQTPSHQVTQMGQEVILRCVPISNHLYFYWYRQILGQKVEFLVSFYNNEISEKSEIFDDQFSVERPDGSNFTLKIRSTKLEDSAMYFCASSQGRAKNIQYFGAGTRLSVL.

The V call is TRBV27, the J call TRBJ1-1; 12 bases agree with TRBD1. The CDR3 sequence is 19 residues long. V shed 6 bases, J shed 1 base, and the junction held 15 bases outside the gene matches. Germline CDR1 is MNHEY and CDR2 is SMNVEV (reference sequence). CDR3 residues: CASRLLGGQGAHSNTEAFF. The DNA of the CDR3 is TGTGCCAGCAGGCTTTTAGGGGGACAGGGGGCTCACTCGAACACTGAAGCTTTCTTT.

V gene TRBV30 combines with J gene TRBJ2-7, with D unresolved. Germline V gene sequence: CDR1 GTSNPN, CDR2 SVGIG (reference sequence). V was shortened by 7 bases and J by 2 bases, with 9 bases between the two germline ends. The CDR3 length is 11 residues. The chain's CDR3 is CALTETYEQYF. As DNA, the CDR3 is TGTGCCTTGACTGAGACCTACGAGCAGTACTTC. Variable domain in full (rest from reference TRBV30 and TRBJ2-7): SQTIHQWPATLVQPVGSPLSLECTVEGTSNPNLYWYRQAAGRGLQLLFYSVGIGQISSEVPQNLSASRPQDRQFILSSKKLLLSDSGFYLCALTETYEQYFGPGTRLTVT.

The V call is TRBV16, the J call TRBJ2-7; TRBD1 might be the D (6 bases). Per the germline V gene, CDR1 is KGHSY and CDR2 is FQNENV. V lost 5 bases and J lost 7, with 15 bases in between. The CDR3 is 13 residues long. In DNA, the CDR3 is TGTGCCAGCAGCTTACGGGACACCAGAGAGCAGTACTTC. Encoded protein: CASSLRDTREQYF.

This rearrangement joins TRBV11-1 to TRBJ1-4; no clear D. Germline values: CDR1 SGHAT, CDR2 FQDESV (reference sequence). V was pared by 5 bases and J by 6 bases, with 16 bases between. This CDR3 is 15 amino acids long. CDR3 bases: TGTGCCAGCAGCCGGACTGGGGAAAGGCATGAAAAACTGTTTTTT. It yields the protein CASSRTGERHEKLFF.

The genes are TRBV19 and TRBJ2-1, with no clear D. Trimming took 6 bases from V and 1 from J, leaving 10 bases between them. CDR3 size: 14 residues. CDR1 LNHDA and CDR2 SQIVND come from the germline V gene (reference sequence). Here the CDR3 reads CASRPTGSYNEQFF. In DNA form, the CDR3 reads TGTGCCAGTAGGCCGACTGGATCCTACAATGAGCAGTTCTTC.

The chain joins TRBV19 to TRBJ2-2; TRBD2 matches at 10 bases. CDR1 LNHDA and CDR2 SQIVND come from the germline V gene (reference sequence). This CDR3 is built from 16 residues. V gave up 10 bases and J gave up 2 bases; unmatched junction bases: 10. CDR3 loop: CATEILAGINTGELFF. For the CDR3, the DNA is TGTGCCACAGAAATACTAGCGGGGATTAACACCGGGGAGCTGTTTTTT.

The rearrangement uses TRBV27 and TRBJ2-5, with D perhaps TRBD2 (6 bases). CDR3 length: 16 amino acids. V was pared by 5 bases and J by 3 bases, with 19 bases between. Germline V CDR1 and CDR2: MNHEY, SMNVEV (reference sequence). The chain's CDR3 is CASSLTRPGLEETQYF. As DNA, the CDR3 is TGTGCCAGCAGTCTCACTCGACCGGGACTGGAAGAGACCCAGTACTTC.

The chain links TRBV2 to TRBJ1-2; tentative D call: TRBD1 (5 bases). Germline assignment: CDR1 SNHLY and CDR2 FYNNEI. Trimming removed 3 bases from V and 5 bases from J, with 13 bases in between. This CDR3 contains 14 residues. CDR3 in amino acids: CASSDRAEGYGYTF. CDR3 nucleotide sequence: TGTGCCAGCAGTGACAGGGCGGAGGGTTATGGCTACACCTTC.

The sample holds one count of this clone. CDR3 in DNA: TGTGCCAGCAGCAAAAGCGGGTACACAGATACGCAGTATTTT. Translation: CASSKSGYTDTQYF. The gene calls are TRBV11-2 and TRBJ2-3, with D perhaps TRBD2 (6 bases). CDR1 and CDR2 from the germline V gene are SGHAT and FQNNGV. Trimming removed 5 bases at V and 2 bases at J, with 11 bases between. The CDR3 contains 14 residues.

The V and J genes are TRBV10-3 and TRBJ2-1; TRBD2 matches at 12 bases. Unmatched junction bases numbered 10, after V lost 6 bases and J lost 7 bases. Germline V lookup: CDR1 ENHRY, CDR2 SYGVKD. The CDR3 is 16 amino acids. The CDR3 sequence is CAISHGASGRGNEQFF. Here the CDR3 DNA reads TGTGCCATCAGCCACGGGGCTAGCGGGAGGGGTAATGAGCAGTTCTTC.

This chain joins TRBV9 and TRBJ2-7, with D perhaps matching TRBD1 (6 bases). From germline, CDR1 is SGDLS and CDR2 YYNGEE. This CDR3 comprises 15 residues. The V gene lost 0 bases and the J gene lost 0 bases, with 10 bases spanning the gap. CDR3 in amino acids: CASSVGQVSSYEQYF. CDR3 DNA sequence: TGTGCCAGCAGCGTAGGACAGGTGAGCTCCTACGAGCAGTACTTC.

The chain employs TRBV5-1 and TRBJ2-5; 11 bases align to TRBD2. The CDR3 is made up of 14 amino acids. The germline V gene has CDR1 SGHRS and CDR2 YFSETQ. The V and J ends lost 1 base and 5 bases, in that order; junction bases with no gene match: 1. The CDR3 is CASSLTSGSETQYF. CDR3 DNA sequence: TGCGCCAGCAGCTTGACTAGCGGGAGTGAGACCCAGTACTTC.